This paragraph covers one T cell receptor beta chain sequence. One junction end disagrees with the germline gene, perhaps due to a read error. The library came from three nested PCR rounds adapted from ARM-PCR protocols. TCRdb re-called the multiplex PCR reads with MiXCR, one entry per CDR3 protein. Altogether roughly 43,000 distinct CDR3 sequences are present, 60% being singletons, with the ten largest covering 45%. This sample was included in a study of tumor and adjacent non-tumor tissue in lung cancer. About the study: There were 12 adenocarcinoma, a couple of squamous cell carcinoma and 1 small cell lung cancer cases. Stage I to III disease affected 10 men and about 5 women aged roughly 30 to 80.

This sample's RNA came from whole unsorted tissue. More than 3 cm separated this lung sample from the edge of the tumor. Germline-derived CDR1 and CDR2 are SQVTM and ANQGSEA. This CDR3 contains 15 residues. This chain links TRBV29-1 with TRBJ2-3, with D possibly matching TRBD1 (6 bases). The receptor was isolated from a man between 50 and 59 years old with non-small cell lung cancer. The source material was distant non-tumor lung tissue. The CDR3, as DNA: TGCAGCGCGACCCCCGGGACAAGGTGCACAGATACGCTGTATTTT. Its protein product is CSATPGTRCTDTLYF.